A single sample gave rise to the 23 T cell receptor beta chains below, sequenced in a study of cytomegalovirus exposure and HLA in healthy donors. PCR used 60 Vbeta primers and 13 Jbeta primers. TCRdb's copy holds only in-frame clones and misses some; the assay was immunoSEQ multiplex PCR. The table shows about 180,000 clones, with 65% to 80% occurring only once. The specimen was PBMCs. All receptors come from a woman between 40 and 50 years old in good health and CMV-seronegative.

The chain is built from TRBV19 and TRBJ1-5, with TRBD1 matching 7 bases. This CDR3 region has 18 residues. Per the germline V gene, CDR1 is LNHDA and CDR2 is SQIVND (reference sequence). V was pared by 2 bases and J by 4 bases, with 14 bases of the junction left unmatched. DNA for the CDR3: TGTGCCAGTAGTATAAGATACCCCCCCGGGACAGAAAATCAGCCCCAGCATTTT. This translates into CASSIRYPPGTENQPQHF.

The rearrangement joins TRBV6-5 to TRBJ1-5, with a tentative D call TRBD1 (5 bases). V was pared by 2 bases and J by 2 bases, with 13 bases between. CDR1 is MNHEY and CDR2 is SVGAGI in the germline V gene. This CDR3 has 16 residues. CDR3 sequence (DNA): TGTGCCAGCAGTTACGGGGGGTTGAGGGGCAATCAGCCCCAGCATTTT. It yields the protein CASSYGGLRGNQPQHF.

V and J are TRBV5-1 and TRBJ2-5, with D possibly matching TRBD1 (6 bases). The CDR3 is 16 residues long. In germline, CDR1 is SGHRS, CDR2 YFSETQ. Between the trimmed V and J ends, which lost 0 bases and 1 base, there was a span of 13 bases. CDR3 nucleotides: TGCGCCAGCAGCTTGGCCGAGGGACACCTCCAAGAGACCCAGTACTTC. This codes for CASSLAEGHLQETQYF.

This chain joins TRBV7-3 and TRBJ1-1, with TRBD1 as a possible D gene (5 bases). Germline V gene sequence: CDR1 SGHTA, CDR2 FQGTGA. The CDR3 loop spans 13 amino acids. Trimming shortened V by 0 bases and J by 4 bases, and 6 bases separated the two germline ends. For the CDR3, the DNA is TGTGCCAGCAGCTTAACAGGGGTCACTGAAGCTTTCTTT. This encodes CASSLTGVTEAFF.

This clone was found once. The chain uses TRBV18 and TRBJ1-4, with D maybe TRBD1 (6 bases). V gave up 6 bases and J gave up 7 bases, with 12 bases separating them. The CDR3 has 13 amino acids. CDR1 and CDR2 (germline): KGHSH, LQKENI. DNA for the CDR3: TGTGCCAGCTCCCCGGGGGGGCGTGAAAAACTGTTTTTT. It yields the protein CASSPGGREKLFF. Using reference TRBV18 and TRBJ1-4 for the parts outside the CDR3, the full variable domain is NAGVMQNPRHLVRRRGQEARLRCSPMKGHSHVYWYRQLPEEGLKFMVYLQKENIIDESGMPKERFSAEFPKEGPSILRIQQVVRGDSAAYFCASSPGGREKLFFGSGTQLSVL.

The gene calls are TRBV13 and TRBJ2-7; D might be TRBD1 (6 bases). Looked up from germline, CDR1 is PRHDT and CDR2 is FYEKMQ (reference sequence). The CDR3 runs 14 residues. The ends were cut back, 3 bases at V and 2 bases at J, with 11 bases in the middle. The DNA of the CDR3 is TGTGCCAGCAGCTTGGGGGCCCGTACCTACGAGCAGTACTTC. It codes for CASSLGARTYEQYF.

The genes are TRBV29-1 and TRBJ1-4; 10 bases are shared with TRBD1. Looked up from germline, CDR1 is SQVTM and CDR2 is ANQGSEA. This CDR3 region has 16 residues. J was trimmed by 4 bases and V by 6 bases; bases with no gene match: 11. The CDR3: CSVGDRGRTGNEKLFF. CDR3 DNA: TGCAGCGTGGGCGACAGGGGGCGGACCGGTAATGAAAAACTGTTTTTT. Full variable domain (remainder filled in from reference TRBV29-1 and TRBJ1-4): SAVISQKPSRDICQRGTSLTIQCQVDSQVTMMFWYRQQPGQSLTLIATANQGSEATYESGFVIDKFPISRPNLTFSTLTVSNMSPEDSSIYLCSVGDRGRTGNEKLFFGSGTQLSVL.

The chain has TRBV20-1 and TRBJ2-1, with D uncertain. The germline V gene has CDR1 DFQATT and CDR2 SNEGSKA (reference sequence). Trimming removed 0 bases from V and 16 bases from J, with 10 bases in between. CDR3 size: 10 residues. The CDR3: CSARETKSFF. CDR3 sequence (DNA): TGCAGTGCTAGAGAAACAAAGTCCTTCTTC.

CDR3 sequence: CASSIGGLPVTDTQYF. CDR3 coding DNA: TGTGCCAGTAGTATTGGGGGACTCCCTGTGACAGATACGCAGTATTTT. This sequence joins TRBV19 and TRBJ2-3, with D possibly matching TRBD2 (6 bases). V was shortened by 3 bases and J by 3 bases, with 16 bases between the two germline ends. CDR3 length: 16 residues. Germline V lookup: CDR1 LNHDA, CDR2 SQIVND (reference sequence).

The CDR3 DNA reads TGTGCCAGCAGCTACGGCGGAGGAAACACCATATATTTT. Translation gives CASSYGGGNTIYF. The chain combines TRBV11-3 with TRBJ1-3; D is unclear. The germline V and J ends were trimmed by 4 bases and 4 bases, with 8 bases remaining between them. Germline V CDR1 and CDR2: SGHNT, YENEEA. This CDR3 comprises 13 residues.

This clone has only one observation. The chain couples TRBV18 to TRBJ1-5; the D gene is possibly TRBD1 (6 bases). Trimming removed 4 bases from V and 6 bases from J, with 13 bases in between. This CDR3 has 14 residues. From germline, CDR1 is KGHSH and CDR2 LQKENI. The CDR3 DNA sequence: TGTGCCAGCTCACGGGACATGAAGCGTCAGCCCCAGCATTTT. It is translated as CASSRDMKRQPQHF.

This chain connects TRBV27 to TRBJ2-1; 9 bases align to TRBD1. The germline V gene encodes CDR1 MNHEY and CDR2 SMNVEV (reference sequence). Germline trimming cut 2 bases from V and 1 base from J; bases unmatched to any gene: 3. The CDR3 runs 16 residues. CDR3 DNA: TGTGCCAGCAGTTTACTTGGGACAGGGTCCTACAATGAGCAGTTCTTC. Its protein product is CASSLLGTGSYNEQFF.

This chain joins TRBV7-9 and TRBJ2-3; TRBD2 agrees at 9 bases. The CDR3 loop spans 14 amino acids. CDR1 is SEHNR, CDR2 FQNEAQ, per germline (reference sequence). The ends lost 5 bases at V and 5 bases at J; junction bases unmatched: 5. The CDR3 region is CASSPRLAEDTQYF. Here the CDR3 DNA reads TGTGCCAGCAGCCCGCGACTAGCGGAAGATACGCAGTATTTT.

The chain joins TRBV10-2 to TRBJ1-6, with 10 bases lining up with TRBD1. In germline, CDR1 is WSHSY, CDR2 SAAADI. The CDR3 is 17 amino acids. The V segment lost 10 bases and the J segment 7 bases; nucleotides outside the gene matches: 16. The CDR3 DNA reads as TGCGCCACCCTGATCCGGGACAGGGGAAGAAGGAATTCACCCCTCCACTTT. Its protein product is CATLIRDRGRRNSPLHF.

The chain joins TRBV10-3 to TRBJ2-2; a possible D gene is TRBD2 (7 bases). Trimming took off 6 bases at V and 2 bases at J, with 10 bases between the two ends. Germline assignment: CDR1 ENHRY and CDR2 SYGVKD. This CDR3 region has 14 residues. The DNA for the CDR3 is TGTGCCATCAGCCCGGGGGGCAACACCGGGGAGCTGTTTTTT. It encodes CAISPGGNTGELFF.

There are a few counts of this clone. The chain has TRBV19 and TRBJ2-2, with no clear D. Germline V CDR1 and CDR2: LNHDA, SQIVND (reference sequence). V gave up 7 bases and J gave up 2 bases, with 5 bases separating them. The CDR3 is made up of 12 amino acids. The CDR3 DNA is TGTGCCAGTATTTCAAACACCGGGGAGCTGTTTTTT. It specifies CASISNTGELFF.

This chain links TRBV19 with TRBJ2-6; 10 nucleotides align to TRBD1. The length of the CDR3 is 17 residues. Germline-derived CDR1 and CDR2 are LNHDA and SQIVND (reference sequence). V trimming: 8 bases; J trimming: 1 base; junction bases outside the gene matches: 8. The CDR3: CASAAGTGESGANVLTF. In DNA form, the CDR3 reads TGTGCCAGTGCGGCGGGGACAGGGGAGTCTGGGGCCAACGTCCTGACTTTC.

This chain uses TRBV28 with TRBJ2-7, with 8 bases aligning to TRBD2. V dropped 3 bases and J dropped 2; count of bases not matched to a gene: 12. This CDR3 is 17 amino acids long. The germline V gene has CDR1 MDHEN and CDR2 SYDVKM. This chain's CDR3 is CASSFSRASGQTYEQYF. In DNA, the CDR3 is TGTGCCAGCAGTTTCTCCCGGGCTAGCGGGCAAACCTACGAGCAGTACTTC.

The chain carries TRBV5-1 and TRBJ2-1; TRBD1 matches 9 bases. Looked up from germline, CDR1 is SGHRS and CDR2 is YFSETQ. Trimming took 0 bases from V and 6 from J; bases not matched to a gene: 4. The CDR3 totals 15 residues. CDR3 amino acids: CASSLVRDRANEQFF. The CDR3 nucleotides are TGCGCCAGCAGCTTGGTCCGGGACAGGGCCAATGAGCAGTTCTTC. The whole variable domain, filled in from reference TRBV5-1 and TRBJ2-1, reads KAGVTQTPRYLIKTRGQQVTLSCSPISGHRSVSWYQQTPGQGLQFLFEYFSETQRNKGNFPGRFSGRQFSNSRSEMNVSTLELGDSALYLCASSLVRDRANEQFFGPGTRLTVL.

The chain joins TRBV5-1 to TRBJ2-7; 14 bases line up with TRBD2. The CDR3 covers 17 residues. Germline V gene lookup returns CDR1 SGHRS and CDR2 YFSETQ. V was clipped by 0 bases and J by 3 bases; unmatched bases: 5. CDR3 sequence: CASSLGLAGGGFYEQYF. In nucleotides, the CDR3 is TGCGCCAGCAGCTTGGGACTAGCGGGAGGGGGTTTCTACGAGCAGTACTTC. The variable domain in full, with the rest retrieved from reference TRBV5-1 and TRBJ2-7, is KAGVTQTPRYLIKTRGQQVTLSCSPISGHRSVSWYQQTPGQGLQFLFEYFSETQRNKGNFPGRFSGRQFSNSRSEMNVSTLELGDSALYLCASSLGLAGGGFYEQYFGPGTRLTVT.

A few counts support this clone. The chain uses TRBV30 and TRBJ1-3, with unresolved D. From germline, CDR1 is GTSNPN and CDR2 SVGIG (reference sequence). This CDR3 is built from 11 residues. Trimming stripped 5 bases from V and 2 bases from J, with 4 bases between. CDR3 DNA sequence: TGTGCCTGGGGCACTGGAAACACCATATATTTT. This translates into CAWGTGNTIYF.

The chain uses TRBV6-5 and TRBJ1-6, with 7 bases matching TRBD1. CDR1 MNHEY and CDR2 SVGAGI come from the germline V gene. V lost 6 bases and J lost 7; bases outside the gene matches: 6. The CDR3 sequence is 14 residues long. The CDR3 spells CASSLGQFNSPLHF. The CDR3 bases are TGTGCCAGCAGCTTGGGACAGTTCAATTCACCCCTCCACTTT.

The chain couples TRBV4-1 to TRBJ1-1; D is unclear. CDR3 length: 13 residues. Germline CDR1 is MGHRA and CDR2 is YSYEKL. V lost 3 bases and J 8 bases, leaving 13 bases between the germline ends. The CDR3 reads CASSQGTGSEAFF. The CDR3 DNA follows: TGCGCCAGCAGCCAGGGAACCGGGAGCGAAGCTTTCTTT.